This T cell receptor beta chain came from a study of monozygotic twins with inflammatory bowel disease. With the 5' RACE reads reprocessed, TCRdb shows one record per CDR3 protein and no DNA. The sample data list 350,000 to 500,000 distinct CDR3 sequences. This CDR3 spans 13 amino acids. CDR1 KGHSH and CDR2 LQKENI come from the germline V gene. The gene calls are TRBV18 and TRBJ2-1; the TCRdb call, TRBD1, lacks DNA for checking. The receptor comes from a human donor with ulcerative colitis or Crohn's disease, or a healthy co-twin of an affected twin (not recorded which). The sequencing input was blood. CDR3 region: CASSPIDSNEQFF.